This T cell receptor (beta chain) derives from a study of Ad26.COV2.S vaccination and SARS-CoV-2 variants. Using immunoSEQ multiplex PCR, the repertoire was profiled, and TCRdb retains in-frame clones only, with some absent. The table includes 400,000 or so clones, more than 85% detected once. V was cut by 0 bases and J by 5 bases, with 7 bases left in between. The CDR3 is 13 residues long. Germline CDR1 is LNHNV and CDR2 is YYDKDF (reference sequence). Specified treatment: roughly 18 received Ad26.COV2.S at low or high dose, single or two shots; about 5 received placebo; per-sample allocation not given. Specimen acquisition occurred on day 63 following the initial vaccine or placebo injection.

The starting material was peripheral blood, obtained in a trial of Ad26.COV2.S vaccine versus placebo. The clonotype was recovered from a person aged 18-65 years who received the Ad26.COV2.S COVID-19 vaccine or a placebo. The V and J genes are TRBV15 and TRBJ2-5, with no clear D. The chain's CDR3 is CATSRDFGETQYF. CDR3 bases: TGTGCCACCAGCAGAGATTTCGGCGAGACCCAGTACTTC. Full variable domain (rest looked up from reference TRBV15 and TRBJ2-5): DAMVIQNPRYQVTQFGKPVTLSCSQTLNHNVMYWYQQKSSQAPKLLFHYYDKDFNNEADTPDNFQSRRPNTSFCFLDIRSPGLGDTAMYLCATSRDFGETQYFGPGTRLLVL.